This T cell receptor beta chain was sequenced in a study of identical twins. General study points: While abundant cord blood beta clonotypes carried fewer insertions, memory repertoires showed no such pattern.

In the case of this clonotype: Its specificity is unknown.

cDNA carried unique molecular identifiers, and a universal primer site was added by template switching. TCRdb processed the 5' RACE reads anew with MiXCR; each CDR3 protein has one entry. There are about 490,000 distinct CDR3 sequences in the sample; roughly 15% occur only once, and 0.44% lies in the top ten. The V and J ends lost 7 bases and 4 bases respectively, with 14 bases between them. This CDR3 has 13 amino acids. Germline CDR1 reads MDHEN; CDR2 reads SYDVKM. This same sample was also taken into another study, of yellow fever vaccine responses in identical twins.

This sequence was found in a woman between 18 and 30 years old in good health. V gene TRBV28 combines with J gene TRBJ2-7; possible D gene TRBD1, 6 bases. The sample taken for sequencing was CD4+ T cells sorted from blood. CDR3 amino acids: CASTGTLGYEQYF. The CDR3 DNA sequence: TGTGCCAGCACCGGGACATTAGGGTACGAGCAGTACTTC.